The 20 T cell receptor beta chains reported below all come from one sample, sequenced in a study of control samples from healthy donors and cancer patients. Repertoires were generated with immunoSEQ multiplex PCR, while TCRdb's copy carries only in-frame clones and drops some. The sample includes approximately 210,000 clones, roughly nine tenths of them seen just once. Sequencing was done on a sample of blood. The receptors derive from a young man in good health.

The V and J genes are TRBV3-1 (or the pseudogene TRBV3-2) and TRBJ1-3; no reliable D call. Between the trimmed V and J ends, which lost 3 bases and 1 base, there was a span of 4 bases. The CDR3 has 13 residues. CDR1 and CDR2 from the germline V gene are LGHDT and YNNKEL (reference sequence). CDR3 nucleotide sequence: TGTGCCAGCAGCCAGGGGTCTGGAAACACCATATATTTT. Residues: CASSQGSGNTIYF.

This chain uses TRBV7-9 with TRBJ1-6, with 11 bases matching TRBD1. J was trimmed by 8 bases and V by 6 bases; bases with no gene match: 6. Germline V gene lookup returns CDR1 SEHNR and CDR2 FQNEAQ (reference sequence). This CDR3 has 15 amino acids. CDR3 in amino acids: CASSTGTGGDSPLHF. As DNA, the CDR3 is TGTGCCAGCAGTACCGGGACAGGGGGTGATTCACCCCTCCACTTT. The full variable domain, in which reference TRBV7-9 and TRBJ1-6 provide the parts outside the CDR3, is DTGVSQNPRHKITKRGQNVTFRCDPISEHNRLYWYRQTLGQGPEFLTYFQNEAQLEKSRLLSDRFSAERPKGSFSTLEIQRTEQGDSAMYLCASSTGTGGDSPLHFGNGTRLTVT.

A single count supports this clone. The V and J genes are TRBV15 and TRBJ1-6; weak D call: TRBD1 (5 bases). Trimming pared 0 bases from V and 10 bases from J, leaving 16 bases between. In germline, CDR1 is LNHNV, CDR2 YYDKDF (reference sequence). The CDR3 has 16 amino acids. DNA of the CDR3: TGTGCCACCAGCAGAGATGCGTGGGACTCAAGATCACCCCTCCACTTT. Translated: CATSRDAWDSRSPLHF.

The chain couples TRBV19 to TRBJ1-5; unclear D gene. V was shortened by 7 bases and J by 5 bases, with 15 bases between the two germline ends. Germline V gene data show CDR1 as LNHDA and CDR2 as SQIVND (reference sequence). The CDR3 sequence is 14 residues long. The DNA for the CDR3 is TGTGCCAGTACTTCTGAACAGTCTTATCAGCCCCAGCATTTT. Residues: CASTSEQSYQPQHF. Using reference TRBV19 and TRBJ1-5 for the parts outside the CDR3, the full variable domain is DGGITQSPKYLFRKEGQNVTLSCEQNLNHDAMYWYRQDPGQGLRLIYYSQIVNDFQKGDIAEGYSVSREKKESFPLTVTSAQKNPTAFYLCASTSEQSYQPQHFGDGTRLSIL.

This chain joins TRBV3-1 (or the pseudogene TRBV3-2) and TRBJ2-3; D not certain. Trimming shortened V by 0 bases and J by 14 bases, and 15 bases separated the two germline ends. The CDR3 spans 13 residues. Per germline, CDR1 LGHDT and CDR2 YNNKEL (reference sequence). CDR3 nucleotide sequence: TGTGCCAGCAGCCAAGATATGCAGGCCGCCGGGTATTTT. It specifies CASSQDMQAAGYF.

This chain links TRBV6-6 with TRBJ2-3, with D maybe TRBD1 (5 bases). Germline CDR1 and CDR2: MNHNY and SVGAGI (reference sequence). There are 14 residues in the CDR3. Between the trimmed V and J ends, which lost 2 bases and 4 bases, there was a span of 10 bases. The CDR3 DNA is TGTGCCAGCAGTTACATAGGGGCTTCAGATACGCAGTATTTT. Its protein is CASSYIGASDTQYF.

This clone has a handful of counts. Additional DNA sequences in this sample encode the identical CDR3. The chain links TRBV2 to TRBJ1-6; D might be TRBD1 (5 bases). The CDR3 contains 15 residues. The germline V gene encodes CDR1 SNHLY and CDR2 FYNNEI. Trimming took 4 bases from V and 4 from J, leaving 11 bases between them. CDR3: CASSVLRVYNSPLHF. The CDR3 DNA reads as TGTGCCAGCAGTGTCCTCAGGGTATATAATTCACCCCTCCACTTT.

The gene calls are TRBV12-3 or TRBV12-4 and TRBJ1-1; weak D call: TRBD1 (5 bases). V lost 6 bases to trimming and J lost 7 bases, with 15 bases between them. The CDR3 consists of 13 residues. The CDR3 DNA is TGTGCCAGCAGACTGACGGGAACAGGTGAAGCTTTCTTT. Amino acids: CASRLTGTGEAFF.

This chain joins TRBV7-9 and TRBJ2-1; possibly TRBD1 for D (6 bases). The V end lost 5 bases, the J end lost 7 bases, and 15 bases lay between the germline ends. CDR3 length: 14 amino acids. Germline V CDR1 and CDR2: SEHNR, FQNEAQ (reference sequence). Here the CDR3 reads CASSPGHGRNEQFF. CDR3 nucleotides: TGTGCCAGCAGCCCGGGACACGGCAGGAATGAGCAGTTCTTC.

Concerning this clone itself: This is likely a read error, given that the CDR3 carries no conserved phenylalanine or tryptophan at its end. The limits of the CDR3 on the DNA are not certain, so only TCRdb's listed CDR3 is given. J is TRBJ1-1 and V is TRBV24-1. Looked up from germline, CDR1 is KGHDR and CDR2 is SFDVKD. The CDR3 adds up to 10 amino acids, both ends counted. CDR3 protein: CATFRGPKSP.

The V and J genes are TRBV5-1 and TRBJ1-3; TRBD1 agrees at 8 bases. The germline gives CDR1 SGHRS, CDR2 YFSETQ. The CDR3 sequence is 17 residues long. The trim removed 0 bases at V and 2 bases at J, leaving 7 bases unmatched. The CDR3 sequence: CASSLDPTDRAGNTIYF. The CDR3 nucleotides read TGCGCCAGCAGCTTGGACCCCACGGACAGGGCTGGAAACACCATATATTTT.

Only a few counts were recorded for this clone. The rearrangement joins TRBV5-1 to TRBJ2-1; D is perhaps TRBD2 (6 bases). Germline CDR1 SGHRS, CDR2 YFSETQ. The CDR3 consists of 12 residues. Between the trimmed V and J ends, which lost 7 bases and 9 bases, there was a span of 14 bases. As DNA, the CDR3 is TGCGCCAGCGGCGACCTCGGGGGTGAGCAGTTCTTC. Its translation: CASGDLGGEQFF.

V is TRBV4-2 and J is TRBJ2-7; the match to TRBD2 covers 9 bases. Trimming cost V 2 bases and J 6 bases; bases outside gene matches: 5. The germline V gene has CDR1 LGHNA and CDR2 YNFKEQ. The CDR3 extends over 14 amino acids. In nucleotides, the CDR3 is TGTGCCAGCAGCCAAACCGGGACTAGCTTCGAGCAGTACTTC. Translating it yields CASSQTGTSFEQYF.

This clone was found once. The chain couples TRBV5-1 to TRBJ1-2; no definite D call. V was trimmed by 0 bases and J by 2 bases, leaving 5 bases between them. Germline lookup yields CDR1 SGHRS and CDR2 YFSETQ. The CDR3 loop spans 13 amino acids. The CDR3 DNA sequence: TGCGCCAGCAGCTTGGGGCAGAACTATGGCTACACCTTC. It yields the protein CASSLGQNYGYTF.

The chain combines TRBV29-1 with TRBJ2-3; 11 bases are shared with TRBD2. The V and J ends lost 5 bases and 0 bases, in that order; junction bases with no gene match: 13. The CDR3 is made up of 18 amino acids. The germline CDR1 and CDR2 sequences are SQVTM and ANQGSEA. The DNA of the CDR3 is TGCAGCGTTCCCCAGCTAGCGGGGGGCCAAAGTAGCACAGATACGCAGTATTTT. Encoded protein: CSVPQLAGGQSSTDTQYF.

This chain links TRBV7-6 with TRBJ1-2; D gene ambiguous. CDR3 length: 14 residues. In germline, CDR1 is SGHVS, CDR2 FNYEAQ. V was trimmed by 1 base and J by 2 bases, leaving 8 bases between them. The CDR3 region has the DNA TGTGCCAGCAGCTTAGGTACGGACAACTATGGCTACACCTTC. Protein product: CASSLGTDNYGYTF.

Here the CDR3 reads CASTRGTELYNEQFF. The DNA of the CDR3 is TGCGCCAGCACAAGGGGGACAGAGTTATACAATGAGCAGTTCTTC. V gene TRBV5-1 combines with J gene TRBJ2-1; 7 bases align to TRBD1. Germline V CDR1 and CDR2: SGHRS, YFSETQ. This CDR3 has 15 residues. The V and J ends lost 6 bases and 4 bases, in that order; junction bases with no gene match: 10. Complete variable domain (other parts from reference TRBV5-1 and TRBJ2-1): KAGVTQTPRYLIKTRGQQVTLSCSPISGHRSVSWYQQTPGQGLQFLFEYFSETQRNKGNFPGRFSGRQFSNSRSEMNVSTLELGDSALYLCASTRGTELYNEQFFGPGTRLTVL.

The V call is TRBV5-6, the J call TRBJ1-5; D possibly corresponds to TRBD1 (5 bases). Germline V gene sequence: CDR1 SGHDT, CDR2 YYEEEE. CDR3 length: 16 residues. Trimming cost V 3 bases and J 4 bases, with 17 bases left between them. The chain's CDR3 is CASSSTAGGLNQPQHF. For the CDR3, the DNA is TGTGCCAGCAGCTCAACGGCGGGGGGTCTAAATCAGCCCCAGCATTTT.

CDR3 bases: TGTGCCAGTAGTATAGCCAGGGCGGACACTGAAGCTTTCTTT. It translates to CASSIARADTEAFF. This chain links TRBV19 with TRBJ1-1; TRBD1 might be the D (5 bases). The CDR3 runs to 14 residues. The V end lost 1 base, the J end lost 3 bases, and 9 bases lay between the germline ends. The germline gives CDR1 LNHDA, CDR2 SQIVND (reference sequence).

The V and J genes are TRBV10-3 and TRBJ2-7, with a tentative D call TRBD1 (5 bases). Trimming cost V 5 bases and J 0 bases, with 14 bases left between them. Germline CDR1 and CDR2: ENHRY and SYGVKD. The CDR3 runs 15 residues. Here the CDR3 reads CAISPRTPSSYEQYF. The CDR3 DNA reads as TGTGCCATCAGTCCTCGGACACCGTCCTCCTACGAGCAGTACTTC.